Listed below are T cell receptor beta chains from one sample, sequenced in a study of cytomegalovirus exposure and HLA in healthy donors. Method: immunoSEQ multiplex PCR; TCRdb's copy keeps in-frame clones and lacks some. The sample records fewer than 150,000 clones, around three quarters being singletons. Source material: PBMCs. The source is a man aged 40-50 years in good health and CMV-seronegative. The CDR3 runs from the conserved cysteine through the conserved F or W. Fields, in order: V gene, clone size, D gene, J gene, CDR3 DNA, CDR3 protein. D genes are given only for firm matches. Rows give clone size only sometimes, using once, few, many, or a class for an expanded clone.

>TRBV6-5|.|TRBD1|TRBJ1-1
TGTGCCAGCATTCGGACAGGACAACGAGAAGCTTTCTTT
CASIRTGQREAFF
>TRBV19|.|.|TRBJ2-3
TGTGCCACCAAGAGAGGGCCTAGCACAGATACGCAGTATTTT
CATKRGPSTDTQYF
>TRBV19|.|.|TRBJ2-7
TGTGCCAGTAGTGGACACCTAAGGGGCTCCTACGAGCAGTACTTC
CASSGHLRGSYEQYF
>TRBV5-1|.|.|TRBJ2-5
TGCGCCAGCGCGGGGACTCCACGAGAGACCCAGTACTTC
CASAGTPRETQYF
>TRBV10-3|few|TRBD1|TRBJ2-5
TGTGCCATCAGGGCGACAGGGACCCAAGAGACCCAGTACTTC
CAIRATGTQETQYF
>TRBV29-1|.|TRBD2|TRBJ2-1
TGCAGCGTTGCGGGGCACGGCGGGAGCTCCTACAATGAGCAGTTCTTC
CSVAGHGGSSYNEQFF
>TRBV30|.|TRBD1|TRBJ1-2
TGTGCCTGGGGACAGGGCCCTAACTATGGCTACACCTTC
CAWGQGPNYGYTF
>TRBV5-8|once|.|TRBJ1-2
TGTGCCAGCAGCCTCGGACTTAACTATGGCTACACCTTC
CASSLGLNYGYTF
>TRBV5-6|.|.|TRBJ2-5
TGTGCCAGCAGCCATTTGGTACGGCGGTCGGAAGAGACCCAGTACTTC
CASSHLVRRSEETQYF
>TRBV7-9|.|.|TRBJ1-1
TGTGCCAGCAGCATTGGGTACAGGATAACTTTCTTT
CASSIGYRITFF
>TRBV29-1|.|.|TRBJ2-5
TGCAGCGCCTACCAGGGTGGAGAGACCCAGTACTTC
CSAYQGGETQYF
>TRBV5-1|.|.|TRBJ2-1
TGCGCCAGCACGGCAGGCTACAGCTCCTACAATGAGCAGTTCTTC
CASTAGYSSYNEQFF
>TRBV6-6|few|TRBD1|TRBJ1-1
TGTGCCAGCAGTTACGGGACAGGGAGCACTGAAGCTTTCTTT
CASSYGTGSTEAFF
>TRBV6-1|.|.|TRBJ1-2
TGTGCCAGCAGTGAAGGAGGCAACAACTATGGCTACACCTTC
CASSEGGNNYGYTF
>TRBV7-3|.|TRBD1|TRBJ2-7
TGTGCCAGCAGCCTCGCGACAGGGATAGACGAGCAGTACTTC
CASSLATGIDEQYF
>TRBV5-1|.|TRBD1|TRBJ1-5
TGCGCCAGCAGCTTGGCGGGACAGGGTGGCCAGCCCCAGCATTTT
CASSLAGQGGQPQHF
>TRBV18|.|TRBD1|TRBJ1-4
TGTGCCAGCTCACCTCAACCATACCGGACAGGGTATAATGAAAAACTGTTTTTT
CASSPQPYRTGYNEKLFF
>TRBV10-2|.|.|TRBJ1-1
TGCGCCAGCACGCCGGATCATACGGGGGTCACTGAAGCCTTCTTT
CASTPDHTGVTEAFF
>TRBV6-1|.|.|TRBJ1-5
TGTGCCAGCAGTGAAACCCTAAAGCCCCAGCATTTT
CASSETLKPQHF
>TRBV10-3|.|TRBD1|TRBJ1-2
TGTGCCATCAGTGGCCCGGGACAGGGCAAAAGCTATGGCTACACCTTC
CAISGPGQGKSYGYTF
>TRBV6-5|.|.|TRBJ1-5
TGTGCCAGCAGGCGGGATAGCAATCAGCCCCAGCATTTT
CASRRDSNQPQHF
>TRBV5-1|.|TRBD1|TRBJ2-5
TGCGCCAGCAGCTTGGCCAGGGGGCAGGGTTTTTGGTTTTTAGAGACCCAGTACTTC
CASSLARGQGFWFLETQYF
>TRBV6-5|.|TRBD2|TRBJ2-7
TGTGCCAGCAGATCGCCTAGCGGAAGCGAGCAGTACTTC
CASRSPSGSEQYF
>TRBV6-5|.|TRBD1|TRBJ2-5
TGTGCCAGCAGAGAGAAGACAGGGATGGAGACCCAGTACTTC
CASREKTGMETQYF
>TRBV28|.|TRBD1|TRBJ2-7
TGTGCCAGCAGTGGGACAGGTATAACCTACGAGCAGTACTTC
CASSGTGITYEQYF
>TRBV11-3|.|.|TRBJ1-6
TGTGCCAGCGGACAGCTCAATAATTCACCCCTCCACTTT
CASGQLNNSPLHF
>TRBV9|.|TRBD2|TRBJ2-3
TGTGCCAGCAGCGTAGCTGATAGCGGGGGGGTCAAGTATTTT
CASSVADSGGVKYF
>TRBV10-3|once|TRBD1|TRBJ1-1
TGTGCCACCGCAGGGGGCACTGAAGCTTTCTTT
CATAGGTEAFF
>TRBV4-3|.|TRBD1|TRBJ1-6
TGCGCCAGCAGCCAACTGACAGGGGGCGGTTCACCCCTCCACTTT
CASSQLTGGGSPLHF
>TRBV7-9|.|.|TRBJ2-7
TGTGCCAGCAGCCCCGGGCGCAGCGGTGCTTTCGGGCAGTACTTC
CASSPGRSGAFGQYF
>TRBV4-2|few|TRBD2|TRBJ2-1
TGTGCCAGCAGCCAAGATACGAACCCGACTAGCGGCCTCTTC
CASSQDTNPTSGLF
>TRBV19|.|.|TRBJ1-2
TGTGCCAGTAGTATGGGACTGCGGGGCTACACCTTC
CASSMGLRGYTF
>TRBV30|.|TRBD1|TRBJ1-2
TGTGCCTGGAGTCGCACAGGGGGTGATAATGGCTACACCTTC
CAWSRTGGDNGYTF
>TRBV5-1|.|.|TRBJ2-7
TGCGCCAGCAGCTTCCAACCCGGTGACGAGCAGTACTTC
CASSFQPGDEQYF
>TRBV30|few|.|TRBJ2-3
TGTGCCTGGAGCCTTCCAGATACGCAGTATTTT
CAWSLPDTQYF
>TRBV19|.|TRBD1|TRBJ2-4
TGTGCCAGTAGTCGCCAAGGGACAGGGCTGGGCGGGGCCAAAAACATTCAGTACTTC
CASSRQGTGLGGAKNIQYF
>TRBV5-1|.|TRBD1|TRBJ1-5
TGCGCCAGCAGCTCACAGGGGGCCGACAATCAGCCCCAGCATTTT
CASSSQGADNQPQHF
>TRBV5-1|.|.|TRBJ2-3
TGCGCCAGCAGCTTGGGGCCCCTGAGCACAGATACGCAGTATTTT
CASSLGPLSTDTQYF
>TRBV5-1|.|TRBD1|TRBJ1-4
TGCGCCAGCGGACCGGGGACAGCCCCGGGCAGGGAAAAACTGTTTTTT
CASGPGTAPGREKLFF
>TRBV4-1|.|.|TRBJ2-5
TGCGCCAGCAGCCAAGTGATCAGGGTGGGGACCCAGTACTTC
CASSQVIRVGTQYF
>TRBV4-1|once|TRBD2|TRBJ2-2
TGCGCCAGCAGGGCTAGCGGGGGGGCTGCCGGGGAGCTGTTTTTT
CASRASGGAAGELFF
>TRBV9|few|TRBD2|TRBJ2-5
TGTGCCAGCACCACGGGGGGGCTCCAAGAGACCCAGTACTTC
CASTTGGLQETQYF
>TRBV4-1|once|.|TRBJ1-4
TGCGCCAGCAGCTGGAGGGCAAACAATGAAAAACTGTTTTTT
CASSWRANNEKLFF
>TRBV4-2|.|.|TRBJ2-7
TGTGCCAGCAGCCAAGATGGGCAGCCGAACTACGAGCAGTACTTC
CASSQDGQPNYEQYF
>TRBV7-9|few|TRBD1|TRBJ2-1
TGTGCCAGCAGCGCCCCGGGGACAGGGGGTACCAATGAGCAGTTCTTC
CASSAPGTGGTNEQFF
>TRBV10-3|.|.|TRBJ1-5
TGTGCCAGCACTATTCTGCGACAGGCTTATAGCAATCAGCCCCAGCATTTT
CASTILRQAYSNQPQHF
>TRBV4-1|.|.|TRBJ1-4
TGCGCCAGCAGCCAAGATCAATCGGATGGCGGAGAAAAACTGTTTTTT
CASSQDQSDGGEKLFF
>TRBV27|few|TRBD2|TRBJ2-1
TGTGCCAGCAGTCCGGGACTAGCGGGGCGCAACAATGAGCAGTTCTTC
CASSPGLAGRNNEQFF
>TRBV6-5|.|.|TRBJ2-7
TGTGCCAGCAGTTCCCTTAGAGCTAGGTCCTACGAGCAGTACTTC
CASSSLRARSYEQYF
>TRBV2|.|TRBD2|TRBJ2-1
TGTGCCAGCAGGCGGACTAGCGGGAGGACTCACAATGAGCAGTTCTTC
CASRRTSGRTHNEQFF
>TRBV27|few|.|TRBJ2-3
TGTGCCAGCAGTACCTTGCCTCTTGGGCTAGCTAGCACAGATACGCAGTATTTT
CASSTLPLGLASTDTQYF
>TRBV7-2|.|.|TRBJ2-7
TGTGCCAGCAGCCTCGGTCCGGGGAGAGGCGGGTACGAGCAGTACTTC
CASSLGPGRGGYEQYF
>TRBV28|.|.|TRBJ2-5
TGTGCCAGCAGCTCGGCCGGGGAGACCCAGTACTTC
CASSSAGETQYF